This entry features one T cell receptor beta chain sequence. The CDR3 runs 13 residues. Trimming pared 3 bases from V and 0 bases from J, leaving 3 bases between. CDR1 LNHDA and CDR2 SQIVND come from the germline V gene (reference sequence). Only in-frame clones appear in the TCRdb table, and some are missing; sequencing was by immunoSEQ multiplex PCR. The sample holds about 240,000 clones, 85% seen once. This sample was included in a study of blood T cell repertoires in COVID-19. The wider study: The origin of the acute and convalescent COVID-19 samples was the United States, Italy and Spain.

The V gene is TRBV19, the J gene TRBJ1-3; the D is unclear. The receptor's source is a woman aged 55 to 70 with active or convalescent COVID-19. The sequenced material came from peripheral blood. For the CDR3, the DNA is TGTGCCAGTAGTATCCGCTCTGGAAACACCATATATTTT. As protein: CASSIRSGNTIYF.